This T cell receptor beta chain was profiled in a study of blood T cell repertoires in COVID-19. Turning to the study itself: The United States, Italy and Spain supplied acute and convalescent COVID-19 samples.

This clone was observed once. The protocol was immunoSEQ multiplex PCR, while the TCRdb copy is restricted to in-frame clones and leaves out a portion. The sample has about 160,000 clones, about four fifths seen once. The germline CDR1 and CDR2 sequences are SGHTA and FQGNSA. Trimming stripped 2 bases from V and 6 bases from J, with 11 bases between. This CDR3 region has 14 residues. Sequenced material: peripheral blood. This clonotype was sampled from a man younger than 30 with active or convalescent COVID-19. The J gene is TRBJ1-5, the V gene TRBV7-2, with a tentative D call TRBD1 (6 bases). The CDR3 nucleotides are TGTGCCAGCAGCTTAAGGGGGTCGGGTCAGCCCCAGCATTTT. Its protein product is CASSLRGSGQPQHF.